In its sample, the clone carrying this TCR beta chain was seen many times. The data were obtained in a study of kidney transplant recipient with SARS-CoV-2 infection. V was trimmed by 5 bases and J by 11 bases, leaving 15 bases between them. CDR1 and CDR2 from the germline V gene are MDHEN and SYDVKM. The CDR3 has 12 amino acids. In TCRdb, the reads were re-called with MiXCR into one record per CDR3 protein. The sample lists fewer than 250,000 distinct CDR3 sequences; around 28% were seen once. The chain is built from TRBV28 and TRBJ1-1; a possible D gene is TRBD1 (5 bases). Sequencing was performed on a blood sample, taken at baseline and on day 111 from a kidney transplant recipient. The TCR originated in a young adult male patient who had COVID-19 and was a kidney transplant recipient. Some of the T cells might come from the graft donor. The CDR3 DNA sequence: TGTGCCAGCAGTCTATTAGCAGGGAGGGCTTTCTTT. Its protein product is CASSLLAGRAFF. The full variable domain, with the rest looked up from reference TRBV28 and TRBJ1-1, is DVKVTQSSRYLVKRTGEKVFLECVQDMDHENMFWYRQDPGLGLRLIYFSYDVKMKEKGDIPEGYSVSREKKERFSLILESASTNQTSMYLCASSLLAGRAFFGQGTRLTVV.